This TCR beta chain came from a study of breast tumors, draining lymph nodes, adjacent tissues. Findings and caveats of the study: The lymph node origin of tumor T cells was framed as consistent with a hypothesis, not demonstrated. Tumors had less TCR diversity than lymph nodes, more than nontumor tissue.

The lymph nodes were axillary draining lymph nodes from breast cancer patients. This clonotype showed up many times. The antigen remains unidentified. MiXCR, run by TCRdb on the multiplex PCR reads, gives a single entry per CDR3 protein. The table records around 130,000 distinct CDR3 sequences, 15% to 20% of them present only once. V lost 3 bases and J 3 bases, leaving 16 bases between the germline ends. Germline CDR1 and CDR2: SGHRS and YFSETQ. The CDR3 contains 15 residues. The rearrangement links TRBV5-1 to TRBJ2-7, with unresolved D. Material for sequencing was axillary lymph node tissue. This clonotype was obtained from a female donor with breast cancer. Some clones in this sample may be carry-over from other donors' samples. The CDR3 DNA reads TGCGCCAGCAGCTACGGTCCGGGCCCAAACTACGAGCAGTACTTC. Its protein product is CASSYGPGPNYEQYF.